This T cell receptor beta chain was documented in a study of shared clonotypes between healthy human individuals. General study results and limits: Only blood was sampled, and tissue TCR repertoires likely differ from blood ones. A handful of donors showed sharing of about 4.7% of naive CD4 clonotypes.

With respect to this clone: Its specificity is not known.

Researchers partitioned CD4+ cells into CD45RA+ naive and CD45RA-negative memory subsets. It was at deep level that the assay was run. The repertoire was sequenced with immunoSEQ multiplex PCR; TCRdb's copy has only in-frame clones and lacks some. The sample contains over a million clones, around 78% of which appear only once. This TCR was recovered from a man aged 18 to 29 in good health. Some clones in this sample may be carry-over from other donors' samples. Sequences were obtained from memory CD4+ T cells from PBMCs. The sample's subset: CD45RA-negative fraction.

Written as DNA, the CDR3 is TGTGCCTGGATAAGAGGGGCTATTTCTGGAAACACCATATATTTT. It yields the protein CAWIRGAISGNTIYF. This sequence joins TRBV30 and TRBJ1-3; D might be TRBD1 (5 bases). In germline, CDR1 is GTSNPN, CDR2 SVGIG (reference sequence). The CDR3 is made up of 15 amino acids. V shed 4 bases and J shed 1 base, with 14 bases lying between them.